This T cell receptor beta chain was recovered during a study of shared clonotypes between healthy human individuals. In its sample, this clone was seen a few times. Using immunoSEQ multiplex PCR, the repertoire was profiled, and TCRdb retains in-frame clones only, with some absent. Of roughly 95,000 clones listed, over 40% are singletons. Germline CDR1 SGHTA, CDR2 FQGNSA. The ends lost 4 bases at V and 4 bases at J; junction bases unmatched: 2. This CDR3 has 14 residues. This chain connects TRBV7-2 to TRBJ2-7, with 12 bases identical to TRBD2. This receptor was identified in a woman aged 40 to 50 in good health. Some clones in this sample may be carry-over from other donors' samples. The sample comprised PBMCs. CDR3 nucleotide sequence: TGTGCCAGCAGCTCGACTAGCGGGGGTTACGAGCAGTACTTC. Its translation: CASSSTSGGYEQYF.